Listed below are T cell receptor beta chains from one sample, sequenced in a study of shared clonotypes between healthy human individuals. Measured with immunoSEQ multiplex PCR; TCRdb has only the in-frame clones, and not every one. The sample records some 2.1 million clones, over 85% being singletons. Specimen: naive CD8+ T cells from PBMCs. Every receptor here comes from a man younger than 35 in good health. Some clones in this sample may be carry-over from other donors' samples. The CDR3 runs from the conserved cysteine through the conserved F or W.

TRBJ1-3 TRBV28 CASTRDSPSVNTIYF
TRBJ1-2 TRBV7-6 CASSLGTGGDYGYTF
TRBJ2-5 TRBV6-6 CASSAGQQETQYF
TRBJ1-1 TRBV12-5 CASGLGGLNTEAFF
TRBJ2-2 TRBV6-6 CASSPREGANTGELFF
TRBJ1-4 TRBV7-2 CASSSVGTSGGKLFF
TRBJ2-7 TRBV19 CASSIQGADYEQYF
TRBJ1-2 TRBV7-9 CASRSKARDRGYGYTF
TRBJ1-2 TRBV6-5 CASSLGTGGDGYTF
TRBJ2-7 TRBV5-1 CASSFLAGGKAYEQYF
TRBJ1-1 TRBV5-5 CASLAGLRAMNTEAFF
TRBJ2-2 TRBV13 CASSLIAGGDTGELFF
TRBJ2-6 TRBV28 CASSLIRGSGANVLTF
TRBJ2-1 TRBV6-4 CASSDSQGWGNEQFF
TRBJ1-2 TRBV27 CASRGNIKVNYGYTF
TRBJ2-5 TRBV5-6 CASSNTIDRRTQYF
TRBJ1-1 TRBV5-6 CASSFQVTEAFF
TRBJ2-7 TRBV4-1 CASSQDTAYEQYF
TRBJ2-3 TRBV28 CASSLSRWQYF
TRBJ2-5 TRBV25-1 CASSEDPTTYGTQYF
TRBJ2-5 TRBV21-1 CASSKIRGFEETQYF
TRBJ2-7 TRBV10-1 CASSPGQAPSYEQYF
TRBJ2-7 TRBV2 CASMTDSFATYTYEQYF
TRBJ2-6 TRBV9 CASSVVGSGANVLTF
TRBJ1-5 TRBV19 CASSIDREGRQPQHF
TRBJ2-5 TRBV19 CASSSATLADPAGETQYF
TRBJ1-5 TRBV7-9 CASSLGDRTQHF
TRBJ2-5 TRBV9 CASSASGALETQYF
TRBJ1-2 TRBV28 CASSLFGGAVGGYTF
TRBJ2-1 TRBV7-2 CASIPKARNEQFF
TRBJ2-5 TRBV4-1 CASSQGLRTAFGTQYF
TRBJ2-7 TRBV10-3 CAISIRDSRQGGEQYF
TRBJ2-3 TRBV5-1 CASSLTTGGYTDTQYF
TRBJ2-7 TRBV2 CASSEGGEKHEQYF
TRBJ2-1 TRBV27 CASSSLALTYNEQFF
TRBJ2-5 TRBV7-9 CASRPMWQALQETQYF
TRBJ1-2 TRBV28 CASSLSGTAYYGYTF
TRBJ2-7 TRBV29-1 CSVEFGRSYEQYF
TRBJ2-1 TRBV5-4 CASSHLAGGPEQFF
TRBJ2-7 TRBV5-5 CASSSTGIGSYEQYF
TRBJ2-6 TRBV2 CASSEFVVLVSGANVLTF
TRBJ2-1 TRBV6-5 CASSSEDGYNEQFF
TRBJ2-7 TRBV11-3 CASSPKGSGHEQYF
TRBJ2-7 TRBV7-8 CASSLGTAYEQYF
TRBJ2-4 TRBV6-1 CASSLQGVPFNIQYF
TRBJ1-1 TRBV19 CASRSFFLDREAEAFF
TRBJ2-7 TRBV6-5 CASSYPTLAGVEQYF
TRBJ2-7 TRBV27 CASSFYWTGEGLYEQYF
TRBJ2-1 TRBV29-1 CSVEGWSYNEQFF
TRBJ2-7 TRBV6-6 CASSRPDRGSYEQYF
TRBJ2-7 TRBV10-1 CASSESTAEQYF
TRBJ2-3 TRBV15 CATTAGWRTDTQYF
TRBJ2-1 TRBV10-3 CAISETPSGWVNNEQFF
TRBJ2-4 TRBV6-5 CASSYAFGPQNIQYF